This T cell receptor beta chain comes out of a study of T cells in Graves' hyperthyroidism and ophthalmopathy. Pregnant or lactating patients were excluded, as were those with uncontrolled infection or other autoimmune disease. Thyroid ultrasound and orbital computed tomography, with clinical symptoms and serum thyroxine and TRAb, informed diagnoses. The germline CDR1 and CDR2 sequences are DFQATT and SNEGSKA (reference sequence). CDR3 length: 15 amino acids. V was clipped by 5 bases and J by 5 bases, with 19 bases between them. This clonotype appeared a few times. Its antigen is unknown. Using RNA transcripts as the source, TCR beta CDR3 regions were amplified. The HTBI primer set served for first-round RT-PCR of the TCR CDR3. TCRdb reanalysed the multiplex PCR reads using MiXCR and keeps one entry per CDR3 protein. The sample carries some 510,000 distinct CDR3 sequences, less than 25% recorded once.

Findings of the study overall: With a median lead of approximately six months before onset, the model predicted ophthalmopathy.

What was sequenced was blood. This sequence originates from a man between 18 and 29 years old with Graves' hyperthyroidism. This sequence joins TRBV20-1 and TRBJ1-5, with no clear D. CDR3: CSAPTAGSRDQPQHF. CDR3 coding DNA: TGCAGTGCTCCGACCGCTGGGTCCCGCGATCAGCCCCAGCATTTT.